Given below is one T cell receptor (beta chain) in context. The sample carries other DNA sequences with the same CDR3. This sample is part of a study of CD8+ T cells in alopecia areata. The ends were cut back, 3 bases at V and 0 bases at J, with 4 bases in the middle. Germline V gene sequence: CDR1 SQVTM, CDR2 ANQGSEA. This CDR3 has 12 amino acids. Sequencing relied on a cDNA template that was reverse transcribed from extracted RNA. Clones were sequenced by immunoSEQ multiplex PCR, and TCRdb holds only the in-frame ones, with some missing. Among approximately 100,000 clones listed, over 40% were seen once.

This TCR was sampled from a human donor with alopecia areata. The V gene is TRBV29-1, the J gene TRBJ2-3, with D hard to call. Material: CD4+ T cells sorted from blood. CDR3 DNA: TGCAGCGTTGAGGACAGCACAGATACGCAGTATTTT. Translated, it gives CSVEDSTDTQYF.